Below are 25 T cell receptor beta chains sequenced from a single sample in a study of blood T cell repertoires in COVID-19. Repertoires were generated with immunoSEQ multiplex PCR, while TCRdb's copy carries only in-frame clones and drops some. The data hold roughly 110,000 clones, with 60% to 80% observed a single time. What was sequenced was peripheral blood. These receptors were collected from a human donor with acute or convalescent COVID-19. The donor label of this sample is uncertain.

This clone was counted a few times. This chain joins TRBV10-3 and TRBJ2-7; the match to TRBD1 covers 11 bases. Germline V gene sequence: CDR1 ENHRY, CDR2 SYGVKD. With 6 bases clipped from V and 2 bases from J, the junction kept 3 bases outside the gene matches. The CDR3 extends over 14 amino acids. CDR3 protein: CAISTGQGAYEQYV. The DNA of the CDR3 is TGTGCCATCAGCACGGGACAGGGGGCCTACGAGCAGTACGTC.

CDR3 sequence: CASSYVAGQPQHF. The CDR3 DNA is TGTGCCAGCAGTTACGTGGCAGGTCAGCCCCAGCATTTT. This sequence joins TRBV6-5 and TRBJ1-5; unclear D gene. CDR1 and CDR2 (germline): MNHEY, SVGAGI. The CDR3 runs 13 residues. V was cut by 2 bases and J by 6 bases, with 8 bases left in between.

This sequence joins TRBV6-1 and TRBJ1-6, with D perhaps TRBD1 (6 bases). Trimming stripped 1 base from V and 7 bases from J, with 11 bases between. This CDR3 spans 15 amino acids. From germline, CDR1 is MNHNS and CDR2 SASEGT. The CDR3 here is CASSEDRVWNSPLHF. The CDR3 bases are TGTGCCAGCAGTGAAGACAGGGTATGGAATTCACCCCTCCACTTT.

As concerns this clone: A junction boundary mismatches the germline segment, possibly from a read error. The chain couples TRBV6-6 to TRBJ1-2; TRBD1 aligns across 10 bases. The CDR3 has 11 residues. Germline V gene data show CDR1 as MNHNY and CDR2 as SVGAGI (reference sequence). The DNA for the CDR3 is TGTGCCAGCAGCACAGGGACAGGGGCCTTCTTC. Amino acid sequence: CASSTGTGAFF.

The gene calls are TRBV7-9 and TRBJ1-5, with D unresolved. Trimming pared 3 bases from V and 0 bases from J, leaving 6 bases between. The CDR3 runs to 14 residues. Germline V gene sequence: CDR1 SEHNR, CDR2 FQNEAQ (reference sequence). CDR3 in amino acids: CASSFRVSNQPQHF. Written as DNA, the CDR3 is TGTGCCAGCAGCTTCCGGGTTAGCAATCAGCCCCAGCATTTT.

The V gene is TRBV7-2, the J gene TRBJ1-2; D call uncertain. Germline-derived CDR1 and CDR2 are SGHTA and FQGNSA. The CDR3 length is 14 residues. Trimming left V 1 base short and J 1 base short, with 7 bases between. CDR3 in DNA: TGTGCCAGCAGCTTAGGAGGGTTTAACTATGGCTACACCTTC. It codes for CASSLGGFNYGYTF. The whole variable domain, filled in from reference TRBV7-2 and TRBJ1-2, reads GAGVSQSPSNKVTEKGKDVELRCDPISGHTALYWYRQSLGQGLEFLIYFQGNSAPDKSGLPSDRFSAERTGGSVSTLTIQRTQQEDSAVYLCASSLGGFNYGYTFGSGTRLTVV.

The genes are TRBV4-2 and TRBJ1-1, with TRBD1 matching over 7 bases. V was clipped by 1 base and J by 0 bases; unmatched bases: 5. The CDR3 runs 16 residues. CDR1 is LGHNA, CDR2 YNFKEQ, per germline. The CDR3 sequence: CASSQAPGQMNTEAFF. The CDR3, as DNA: TGTGCCAGCAGCCAAGCCCCGGGACAGATGAACACTGAAGCTTTCTTT.

The rearrangement joins TRBV7-3 to TRBJ2-2; 14 bases match TRBD2. Germline V gives CDR1 SGHTA, CDR2 FQGTGA. The V and J ends lost 5 bases and 5 bases, in that order; junction bases with no gene match: 4. The CDR3 length is 16 residues. The DNA for the CDR3 is TGTGCCAGCAGCAAAGGGACTAGCGGGGGAACCGGGGAGCTGTTTTTT. Translating gives CASSKGTSGGTGELFF.

This clone was seen a few times. The J gene is TRBJ1-5, the V gene TRBV21-1; TRBD1 is the table's D call and was not checked against the DNA. TRBV21-1 is a pseudogene. This CDR3 spans 15 amino acids. The CDR3 is CASSKVQGSNQPQHF. CDR3 coding DNA: TGTGCCAGCAGCAAAGTTCAGGGGAGCAATCAGCCCCAGCATTTT.

The V and J genes are TRBV5-4 and TRBJ2-1, with TRBD2 matching over 14 bases. The V segment lost 1 base and the J segment 9 bases; nucleotides outside the gene matches: 9. The CDR3 runs to 17 residues. CDR1 SGHNT and CDR2 YYREEE come from the germline V gene (reference sequence). The CDR3 bases are TGTGCCAGCAGCTTGCCTCATCGACTAGCGGGGGGGCTTGAGCAGTTCTTC. It is translated as CASSLPHRLAGGLEQFF.

This clone was counted ten times or more. V is TRBV28 and J is TRBJ2-1; D is uncertain. CDR3 length: 11 amino acids. The germline V and J ends were trimmed by 7 bases and 9 bases, with 10 bases remaining between them. The germline V gene encodes CDR1 MDHEN and CDR2 SYDVKM. The CDR3 bases are TGTGCCAGCACCTCTGGGCTTGAGCAGTTCTTC. It specifies CASTSGLEQFF.

This chain joins TRBV2 and TRBJ1-4; TRBD1 matches at 9 bases. Trimming removed 6 bases from V and 8 bases from J; junction bases left unmatched: 7. The V gene's germline CDR1 is SNHLY and CDR2 FYNNEI. CDR3 length: 14 amino acids. The CDR3 protein is CASRPGQGWEKLFF. DNA for the CDR3: TGTGCCAGCAGGCCGGGACAGGGATGGGAAAAACTGTTTTTT.

The chain carries TRBV3-1 (or the pseudogene TRBV3-2) and TRBJ1-1; TRBD1 matches 10 bases. CDR1 is LGHDT, CDR2 YNNKEL, per germline (reference sequence). After removal of 3 bases from V and 9 bases from J, the junction contained 7 bases not matched to a gene. The CDR3 length is 14 residues. The CDR3 loop is CASSHQDRGSKAFF. DNA for the CDR3: TGTGCCAGCAGCCACCAGGACAGGGGGTCGAAAGCTTTCTTT.

The V and J genes are TRBV28 and TRBJ1-4; D might be TRBD1 (6 bases). CDR3 length: 15 amino acids. Trimming left V 4 bases short and J 6 bases short, with 15 bases between. CDR1 is MDHEN, CDR2 SYDVKM, per germline. The CDR3 nucleotides are TGTGCCAGCAGTTCTCCTACAGGGATTGATGAAAAACTGTTTTTT. It translates to CASSSPTGIDEKLFF.

The rearrangement uses TRBV2 and TRBJ1-6; TRBD1 might be the D (5 bases). CDR3 size: 15 residues. Between the trimmed V and J ends, which lost 9 bases and 4 bases, there was a span of 16 bases. Germline V gene lookup returns CDR1 SNHLY and CDR2 FYNNEI. DNA for the CDR3: TGTGCCAGTCAGCAAGGGACTGCATATAATTCACCCCTCCACTTT. The encoded protein is CASQQGTAYNSPLHF.

This chain connects TRBV7-9 to TRBJ1-2, with D uncertain. Germline V gene data show CDR1 as SEHNR and CDR2 as FQNEAQ (reference sequence). Trimming cost V 5 bases and J 7 bases, with 20 bases left between them. This CDR3 contains 15 residues. The CDR3 reads CASSIEGLPRGGYTF. The CDR3 DNA reads as TGTGCCAGCAGCATAGAAGGGCTACCCCGGGGTGGCTACACCTTC.

V and J are TRBV18 and TRBJ2-3; 9 bases match TRBD1. The V gene end was trimmed by 3 bases and the J gene end by 1 base; junction bases not matched to a gene: 8. The CDR3 extends over 17 amino acids. Germline V gene lookup returns CDR1 KGHSH and CDR2 LQKENI. This chain's CDR3 is CASSPGTGRLGTDTQYF. The CDR3 region has the DNA TGTGCCAGCTCACCCGGGACAGGGCGCCTGGGCACAGATACGCAGTATTTT.

This chain connects TRBV5-1 to TRBJ2-1, with D tentatively TRBD1 (6 bases). Trimming removed 0 bases from V and 10 bases from J, with 17 bases in between. From germline, CDR1 is SGHRS and CDR2 YFSETQ. The CDR3 extends over 15 amino acids. The CDR3 reads CASSLVPPSDREQFF. DNA of the CDR3: TGCGCCAGCAGCTTGGTCCCGCCCTCTGACAGGGAGCAGTTCTTC. The full variable domain, with the rest looked up from reference TRBV5-1 and TRBJ2-1, is KAGVTQTPRYLIKTRGQQVTLSCSPISGHRSVSWYQQTPGQGLQFLFEYFSETQRNKGNFPGRFSGRQFSNSRSEMNVSTLELGDSALYLCASSLVPPSDREQFFGPGTRLTVL.

The chain has TRBV24-1 and TRBJ2-1, with D perhaps matching TRBD2 (7 bases). In germline, CDR1 is KGHDR, CDR2 SFDVKD. The CDR3 runs 17 residues. V was shortened by 6 bases and J by 10 bases, with 27 bases between the two germline ends. This chain's CDR3 is CATSPRRGRTGGLEQFF. The CDR3 DNA reads as TGTGCCACCAGTCCCCGGCGGGGGCGTACAGGTGGCTTGGAGCAGTTCTTC.

The V gene is TRBV6-5, the J gene TRBJ2-1; TRBD2 aligns across 9 bases. The CDR3 extends over 15 amino acids. V shed 6 bases, J shed 5 bases, and the junction held 8 bases outside the gene matches. Germline CDR1 MNHEY, CDR2 SVGAGI. In DNA, the CDR3 is TGTGCCAGCAGGCCCCCGGGACTAGCCGACAATGAGCAGTTCTTC. Residues: CASRPPGLADNEQFF.

This clone came up a few times. The chain employs TRBV14 and TRBJ1-3, with D unresolved. Germline-derived CDR1 and CDR2 are SGHDN and FVKESK. The CDR3 runs to 14 residues. The V gene lost 0 bases and the J gene lost 0 bases, with 3 bases spanning the gap. The CDR3 coding sequence is TGTGCCAGCAGCCAAGACATCTCTGGAAACACCATATATTTT. Amino acid sequence: CASSQDISGNTIYF.

The chain joins TRBV7-9 to TRBJ1-6, with 7 bases that match TRBD1. Germline V gene sequence: CDR1 SEHNR, CDR2 FQNEAQ (reference sequence). The CDR3 is 17 amino acids. Trimming removed 2 bases from V and 3 bases from J; junction bases left unmatched: 7. CDR3 in amino acids: CASSLLGQSLYNSPLHF. CDR3 nucleotide sequence: TGTGCCAGCAGCTTACTGGGACAGAGTCTCTATAATTCACCCCTCCACTTT.

The CDR3: CAISESSGGPSSYNEQFF. CDR3 DNA: TGTGCCATCAGTGAGTCCTCGGGGGGGCCCAGCTCCTACAATGAGCAGTTCTTC. The V and J genes are TRBV10-3 and TRBJ2-1, with 8 bases matching TRBD2. The CDR3 contains 18 residues. Germline values: CDR1 ENHRY, CDR2 SYGVKD. The trim removed 0 bases at V and 0 bases at J, leaving 7 bases unmatched.

V and J are TRBV7-3 and TRBJ2-1, with TRBD1 matching 7 bases. CDR1 is SGHTA, CDR2 FQGTGA, per germline. J lost 7 bases, V lost 5 bases, and 8 bases had no gene match. The CDR3 loop spans 14 amino acids. The CDR3 spells CASSPPGQQNEQFF. DNA of the CDR3: TGTGCCAGCAGCCCACCGGGACAGCAAAATGAGCAGTTCTTC.

This rearrangement joins TRBV28 to TRBJ1-2, with TRBD1 matching over 11 bases. The CDR3 extends over 15 amino acids. The V and J ends lost 2 bases and 9 bases, in that order; junction bases with no gene match: 8. Germline V gives CDR1 MDHEN, CDR2 SYDVKM. CDR3 protein: CASSLGGQGALSYTF. DNA for the CDR3: TGTGCCAGCAGTTTAGGCGGACAGGGGGCGTTGAGCTACACCTTC.